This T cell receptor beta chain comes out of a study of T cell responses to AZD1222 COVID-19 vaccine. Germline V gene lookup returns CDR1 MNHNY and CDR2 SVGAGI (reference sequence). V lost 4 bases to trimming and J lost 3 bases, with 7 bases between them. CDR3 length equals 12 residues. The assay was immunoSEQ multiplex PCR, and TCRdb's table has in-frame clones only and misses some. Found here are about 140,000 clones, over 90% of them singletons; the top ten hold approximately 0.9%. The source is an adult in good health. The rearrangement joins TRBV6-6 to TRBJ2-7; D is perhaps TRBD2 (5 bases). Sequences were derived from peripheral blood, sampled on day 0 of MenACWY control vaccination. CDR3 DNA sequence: TGTGCCAGCAGTTCCGGGAACTACGAGCAGTACTTC. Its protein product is CASSSGNYEQYF.